Presented here are 26 T cell receptor beta chains from one specimen sequenced in a study of blood T cell repertoires in COVID-19. Generated by immunoSEQ multiplex PCR, the TCRdb table keeps only in-frame clones and is missing some. The sample yields 190,000 or so clones, about 87% seen once. Sequencing input: peripheral blood. These receptors were collected from a woman under 30 who had recovered from COVID-19.

This clone was counted between two and nine times. V and J are TRBV9 and TRBJ1-2, with 9 bases aligning to TRBD1. The length of the CDR3 is 15 residues. Germline lookup yields CDR1 SGDLS and CDR2 YYNGEE. The J segment lost 5 bases and the V segment lost 3 bases, leaving 8 bases of the junction unmatched. CDR3 bases: TGTGCCAGCAGCGCCCGGGACAGGGCCCTTTATGGCTACACCTTC. Protein product: CASSARDRALYGYTF.

The chain is built from TRBV19 and TRBJ1-1, with 8 bases aligning to TRBD1. CDR1 LNHDA and CDR2 SQIVND come from the germline V gene (reference sequence). The CDR3 consists of 15 residues. Trimming at V came to 3 bases and at J to 11 bases, leaving 14 bases not matched to a gene. CDR3 sequence reads: CASSITPDRADKAFF. The DNA for the CDR3 is TGTGCCAGTAGTATTACCCCGGACAGGGCGGATAAGGCTTTCTTT.

V usage is TRBV27 and J usage is TRBJ2-3; TRBD2 matches at 7 bases. There are 14 residues in the CDR3. Germline assignment: CDR1 MNHEY and CDR2 SMNVEV (reference sequence). V gave up 5 bases and J gave up 4 bases; unmatched junction bases: 6. The CDR3 here is CASSGGLVADTQYF. The CDR3 DNA is TGTGCCAGCAGTGGCGGACTAGTTGCAGATACGCAGTATTTT.

This chain uses TRBV10-3 with TRBJ1-1; the D gene is possibly TRBD1 (6 bases). Per germline, CDR1 ENHRY and CDR2 SYGVKD. The V end lost 4 bases, the J end lost 0 bases, and 12 bases lay between the germline ends. This CDR3 is 15 amino acids long. The CDR3 loop reads CAISASQGVNTEAFF. CDR3 bases: TGTGCCATCAGTGCTTCACAGGGAGTGAACACTGAAGCTTTCTTT.

V and J are TRBV6-2 or TRBV6-3 and TRBJ1-2, with TRBD1 matching over 7 bases. Unmatched junction bases numbered 9, after V lost 6 bases and J lost 8 bases. The germline gives CDR1 MNHEY, CDR2 SVGEGT. The CDR3 totals 13 residues. The chain's CDR3 is CASSALNRGGYTF. CDR3 in DNA: TGTGCCAGCAGCGCACTAAACAGGGGCGGCTACACCTTC.

V is TRBV5-1 and J is TRBJ2-1; 10 bases align to TRBD1. The CDR3 has 16 residues. Germline V gene sequence: CDR1 SGHRS, CDR2 YFSETQ. The trim removed 4 bases at V and 3 bases at J, leaving 7 bases unmatched. This CDR3 reads CASSAGTGEDYNEQFF. DNA of the CDR3: TGCGCCAGCAGCGCGGGGACAGGGGAGGACTACAATGAGCAGTTCTTC.

This chain joins TRBV4-3 and TRBJ1-1, with TRBD1 matching over 8 bases. Germline CDR1 reads LGHNA; CDR2 reads YSLEER. CDR3 length equals 19 residues. Trimming took 4 bases from V and 0 from J; bases not matched to a gene: 16. The CDR3 region has the DNA TGCGCCAGCAGCCGAATCAAGTTGGACAGGGAAGGCATGAACACTGAAGCTTTCTTT. This gives the protein CASSRIKLDREGMNTEAFF.

The chain employs TRBV4-1 and TRBJ1-5; a weak D match, TRBD1 (6 bases). Trimming shortened V by 6 bases and J by 6 bases, and 21 bases separated the two germline ends. The V gene's germline CDR1 is MGHRA and CDR2 YSYEKL. The CDR3 is 16 residues long. This CDR3 is CASRPFYRAIVQPQHF. CDR3 bases: TGCGCCAGCAGACCTTTTTACAGGGCCATAGTTCAGCCCCAGCATTTT.

The chain is built from TRBV19 and TRBJ2-1, with D perhaps TRBD2 (6 bases). With 7 bases removed from V and 0 bases from J, the gap between germline ends came to 10 bases. CDR3 length: 14 amino acids. CDR1 and CDR2 from the germline V gene are LNHDA and SQIVND (reference sequence). The CDR3 loop reads CASMAGSSYNEQFF. The CDR3, as DNA: TGTGCCAGTATGGCGGGGAGCTCCTACAATGAGCAGTTCTTC.

On this clone itself: Other DNA sequences of this sample code for an identical CDR3. The rearrangement uses TRBV12-3 or TRBV12-4 and TRBJ2-5; tentative D call: TRBD2 (6 bases). Trimming stripped 5 bases from V and 3 bases from J, with 10 bases between. The CDR3 extends over 13 amino acids. DNA for the CDR3: TGTGCCAGCAGTCCGGGACTGAAAGAGACCCAGTACTTC. Its translation: CASSPGLKETQYF.

The genes are TRBV30 and TRBJ1-2; perhaps TRBD1 as D (6 bases). V was pared by 3 bases and J by 4 bases, with 12 bases between. The V gene's germline CDR1 is GTSNPN and CDR2 SVGIG (reference sequence). The CDR3 covers 13 residues. CDR3 DNA: TGTGCCTGGAGGATAACAGGGTCCTATGGCTACACCTTC. Translated: CAWRITGSYGYTF.

The CDR3 nucleotides read TGTGCCAGCAGTTTTGCGGTAAATCAGCCCCAGCATTTT. Translating it yields CASSFAVNQPQHF. This chain connects TRBV12-3 or TRBV12-4 to TRBJ1-5; unclear D gene. V shed 3 bases and J shed 4 bases, with 7 bases lying between them. The CDR3 runs 13 residues.

The count of this clone is one. This chain joins TRBV5-1 and TRBJ1-6; the match to TRBD1 covers 7 bases. This CDR3 contains 15 residues. CDR1 is SGHRS and CDR2 is YFSETQ in the germline V gene. V dropped 4 bases and J dropped 5; count of bases not matched to a gene: 6. This CDR3 is CASSGDSWNNSPLHF. The CDR3 DNA sequence: TGCGCCAGCAGCGGGGACAGTTGGAATAATTCACCCCTCCACTTT.

This chain uses TRBV5-1 with TRBJ2-2, with 13 nucleotides matching TRBD2. Germline lookup yields CDR1 SGHRS and CDR2 YFSETQ. The V and J ends lost 3 bases and 3 bases, in that order; junction bases with no gene match: 2. The CDR3 has 16 amino acids. The CDR3 sequence: CASSWTSGGHTGELFF. CDR3 bases: TGCGCCAGCAGCTGGACTAGCGGGGGCCACACCGGGGAGCTGTTTTTT.

J is TRBJ2-2 and V is TRBV4-3; 8 bases line up with TRBD2. This CDR3 region has 17 residues. The V and J ends lost 0 bases and 1 base, in that order; junction bases with no gene match: 4. Germline V CDR1 and CDR2: LGHNA, YSLEER. DNA for the CDR3: TGCGCCAGCAGCCAAGATCCTAGCGGGTGGAACACCGGGGAGCTGTTTTTT. Its translation: CASSQDPSGWNTGELFF.

This clone showed up just once. The gene calls are TRBV7-3 and TRBJ2-3, with D unclear. Germline V CDR1 and CDR2: SGHTA, FQGTGA. Trimming stripped 1 base from V and 4 bases from J, with 9 bases between. This CDR3 region has 14 residues. CDR3 loop: CASSLNPAADTQYF. The CDR3 bases are TGTGCCAGCAGCTTAAATCCCGCGGCAGATACGCAGTATTTT. The variable domain in full, with the rest retrieved from reference TRBV7-3 and TRBJ2-3, is GAGVSQTPSNKVTEKGKYVELRCDPISGHTALYWYRQSLGQGPEFLIYFQGTGAADDSGLPNDRFFAVRPEGSVSTLKIQRTERGDSAVYLCASSLNPAADTQYFGPGTRLTVL.

This chain connects TRBV7-9 to TRBJ2-7; TRBD2 aligns across 9 bases. CDR1 is SEHNR and CDR2 is FQNEAQ in the germline V gene (reference sequence). This CDR3 is 19 amino acids long. V trimming: 1 base; J trimming: 4 bases; junction bases outside the gene matches: 17. The CDR3 bases are TGTGCCAGCAGCTTAGGCCGGGCCTTGGGAAGCGGGAGGTGGTACGAGCAGTACGTC. Translated: CASSLGRALGSGRWYEQYV.

V and J are TRBV5-6 and TRBJ1-2; D unclear. Trimming pared 0 bases from V and 2 bases from J, leaving 8 bases between. Germline V gene lookup returns CDR1 SGHDT and CDR2 YYEEEE. This CDR3 comprises 14 residues. The CDR3 loop is CASSLATGNYGYTF. CDR3 nucleotide sequence: TGTGCCAGCAGCTTGGCGACGGGGAACTATGGCTACACCTTC. Full variable domain (rest looked up from reference TRBV5-6 and TRBJ1-2): DAGVTQSPTHLIKTRGQQVTLRCSPKSGHDTVSWYQQALGQGPQFIFQYYEEEERQRGNFPDRFSGHQFPNYSSELNVNALLLGDSALYLCASSLATGNYGYTFGSGTRLTVV.

This clone was recorded a few times. The sample has other DNA sequences that encode this CDR3 too. The rearrangement uses TRBV9 and TRBJ2-3, with D unresolved. Between the trimmed V and J ends, which lost 0 bases and 1 base, there was a span of 3 bases. Germline V gene sequence: CDR1 SGDLS, CDR2 YYNGEE. CDR3 length: 13 residues. CDR3 in amino acids: CASSVGGTDTQYF. The CDR3 DNA reads TGTGCCAGCAGCGTAGGAGGCACAGATACGCAGTATTTT. The entire variable domain, with the rest obtained from reference TRBV9 and TRBJ2-3, is as follows: DSGVTQTPKHLITATGQRVTLRCSPRSGDLSVYWYQQSLDQGLQFLIQYYNGEERAKGNILERFSAQQFPDLHSELNLSSLELGDSALYFCASSVGGTDTQYFGPGTRLTVL.

The chain has TRBV19 and TRBJ2-3, with D possibly matching TRBD2 (7 bases). Germline loops: CDR1 LNHDA, CDR2 SQIVND (reference sequence). Trimming left V 1 base short and J 4 bases short, with 12 bases between. The CDR3 totals 15 residues. CDR3 in amino acids: CASSIAGGRSDTQYF. CDR3 nucleotide sequence: TGTGCCAGTAGTATAGCGGGGGGCCGTTCAGATACGCAGTATTTT.

CDR3 coding DNA: TGTGCCAGCAGTGAAGAAGGGTGGGAGTCCTACAATGAGCAGTTCTTC. Encoded protein: CASSEEGWESYNEQFF. The rearrangement uses TRBV2 and TRBJ2-1; possible D gene TRBD2, 5 bases. This CDR3 spans 16 amino acids. V was pared by 1 base and J by 1 base, with 11 bases between. CDR1 is SNHLY, CDR2 FYNNEI, per germline. The whole variable domain, filled in from reference TRBV2 and TRBJ2-1, reads EPEVTQTPSHQVTQMGQEVILRCVPISNHLYFYWYRQILGQKVEFLVSFYNNEISEKSEIFDDQFSVERPDGSNFTLKIRSTKLEDSAMYFCASSEEGWESYNEQFFGPGTRLTVL.

V is TRBV7-2 and J is TRBJ1-4; D is uncertain. CDR3 length: 12 residues. The germline V gene has CDR1 SGHTA and CDR2 FQGNSA. The V end lost 4 bases, the J end lost 5 bases, and 5 bases lay between the germline ends. The CDR3, as DNA: TGTGCCAGCAGCTCCCGGAATGAAAAACTGTTTTTT. This gives the protein CASSSRNEKLFF.

This chain connects TRBV19 to TRBJ1-5; 7 bases are shared with TRBD1. V lost 8 bases, J lost 5 bases, and 12 bases stayed unmatched. Germline CDR1 LNHDA, CDR2 SQIVND (reference sequence). CDR3 length: 15 residues. Written as DNA, the CDR3 is TGTGCCAGTGGCCCCAGAGGGGGCGGTTATCAGCCCCAGCATTTT. Its protein product is CASGPRGGGYQPQHF.

The J gene is TRBJ2-1, the V gene TRBV27; 11 bases agree with TRBD2. Per the germline V gene, CDR1 is MNHEY and CDR2 is SMNVEV (reference sequence). The V and J ends lost 7 bases and 3 bases, in that order; junction bases with no gene match: 5. CDR3 length: 15 residues. The chain's CDR3 is CASTHGTSGYNEQFF. The CDR3 coding sequence is TGTGCCAGCACCCATGGGACTAGCGGCTACAATGAGCAGTTCTTC.

V and J are TRBV7-9 and TRBJ1-4; 7 nucleotides match TRBD1. CDR1 is SEHNR, CDR2 FQNEAQ, per germline (reference sequence). CDR3 length equals 14 residues. The ends lost 5 bases at V and 4 bases at J; junction bases unmatched: 4. CDR3: CASSRGTVNEKLFF. In DNA form, the CDR3 reads TGTGCCAGCAGCCGAGGGACAGTTAATGAAAAACTGTTTTTT. Together with reference TRBV7-9 and TRBJ1-4, the CDR3 gives the full variable domain: DTGVSQNPRHKITKRGQNVTFRCDPISEHNRLYWYRQTLGQGPEFLTYFQNEAQLEKSRLLSDRFSAERPKGSFSTLEIQRTEQGDSAMYLCASSRGTVNEKLFFGSGTQLSVL.

This clone was seen a single time. The chain couples TRBV7-9 to TRBJ2-1; no reliable D call. V was shortened by 1 base and J by 8 bases, with 6 bases between the two germline ends. Germline loops: CDR1 SEHNR, CDR2 FQNEAQ (reference sequence). The CDR3 is 12 residues long. CDR3 sequence: CASSLVSDEQFF. The CDR3 nucleotides are TGTGCCAGCAGCTTAGTTTCGGATGAGCAGTTCTTC.